These 28 T cell receptor beta chains were all obtained from the same sample, sequenced in a study of control samples from healthy donors and cancer patients (dated by TCRdb to 2020 to 2021). Library preparation employed the immunoSEQ multiplex PCR assay. The table comes from immuneACCESS by way of TCRdb, which keeps in-frame sequences with V and J called. Part of the clones is missing from these tables; in studies checked, under half for an unresolved V gene and the rest for unknown reasons. For this sample the table gives approximately 160,000 clones, of which 85% to 95% were detected only once. The ten largest clones add up to 4.1% of the sample. Sequenced: blood. These receptors were taken from a woman in her sixties in good health.

This chain joins TRBV5-4 and TRBJ1-6; tentative D call: TRBD1 (6 bases). Germline V CDR1 and CDR2: SGHNT, YYREEE (reference sequence). The germline V and J ends were trimmed by 4 bases and 7 bases, with 15 bases remaining between them. CDR3 length: 15 amino acids. CDR3 loop: CASSQKQGGNSPLHF. The CDR3 nucleotides are TGTGCCAGCAGCCAAAAACAGGGAGGAAATTCACCCCTCCACTTT. Together with reference TRBV5-4 and TRBJ1-6, the CDR3 gives the full variable domain: ETGVTQSPTHLIKTRGQQVTLRCSSQSGHNTVSWYQQALGQGPQFIFQYYREEENGRGNFPPRFSGLQFPNYSSELNVNALELDDSALYLCASSQKQGGNSPLHFGNGTRLTVT.

This chain connects TRBV3-1 (or the pseudogene TRBV3-2) to TRBJ1-5; 7 bases are shared with TRBD1. This CDR3 spans 14 amino acids. Trimming took 8 bases from V and 0 from J; bases not matched to a gene: 4. Looked up from germline, CDR1 is LGHDT and CDR2 is YNNKEL (reference sequence). The CDR3 loop is CASSRQGSNQPQHF. The CDR3 DNA is TGTGCCAGCTCACGACAGGGTAGCAATCAGCCCCAGCATTTT.

V and J are TRBV19 and TRBJ2-5; TRBD2 agrees at 13 bases. Germline trimming cut 1 base from V and 3 bases from J; bases unmatched to any gene: 2. The CDR3 contains 16 residues. Looked up from germline, CDR1 is LNHDA and CDR2 is SQIVND (reference sequence). CDR3 in amino acids: CASSIATSGGEETQYF. In nucleotides, the CDR3 is TGTGCCAGTAGTATAGCCACTAGCGGGGGGGAAGAGACCCAGTACTTC.

V gene TRBV7-6 combines with J gene TRBJ1-5; 10 nucleotides line up with TRBD1. The V segment lost 1 base and the J segment 6 bases; nucleotides outside the gene matches: 9. The CDR3 has 17 amino acids. CDR1 is SGHVS and CDR2 is FNYEAQ in the germline V gene. CDR3 sequence: CASSLELPTGGSQPQHF. The CDR3 DNA follows: TGTGCCAGCAGCTTAGAACTTCCGACAGGGGGCAGTCAGCCCCAGCATTTT.

A word on this clone: The identical CDR3 is also encoded by other nucleotide sequences in the sample. V usage is TRBV7-8 and J usage is TRBJ2-6; no clear D. Germline V lookup: CDR1 SGHVS, CDR2 FQNEAQ. The V end was cut by 1 base, the J end by 1 base, with 2 bases between. The CDR3 is made up of 14 amino acids. CDR3 DNA: TGTGCCAGCAGCTTAGGGTCTGGGGCCAACGTCCTGACTTTC. Amino acid sequence: CASSLGSGANVLTF.

This rearrangement joins TRBV10-3 to TRBJ2-2; tentatively, D is TRBD1 (5 bases). Germline CDR1 and CDR2: ENHRY and SYGVKD. The CDR3 is 15 residues long. V was trimmed by 1 base and J by 2 bases, leaving 8 bases between them. CDR3 bases: TGTGCCATCAGTGAGTTTCAGGGAAACACCGGGGAGCTGTTTTTT. Encoded protein: CAISEFQGNTGELFF.

This clone was seen just once. The V and J genes are TRBV18 and TRBJ1-1; TRBD1 is a possible D gene (6 bases). Germline V lookup: CDR1 KGHSH, CDR2 LQKENI. CDR3 size: 15 residues. The V and J ends lost 5 bases and 3 bases respectively, with 16 bases between them. The CDR3 DNA follows: TGTGCCAGCTCAGCGGGGGGGGCGCGGGACACTGAAGCTTTCTTT. This gives the protein CASSAGGARDTEAFF.

The rearrangement links TRBV2 to TRBJ1-6, with a weak D call TRBD1 (5 bases). The CDR3 has 16 residues. Germline V lookup: CDR1 SNHLY, CDR2 FYNNEI. Trimming pared 6 bases from V and 0 bases from J, leaving 12 bases between. The CDR3 sequence: CASRPQESSYNSPLHF. CDR3 sequence (DNA): TGTGCCAGCAGACCACAGGAAAGCTCCTATAATTCACCCCTCCACTTT.

The chain is built from TRBV4-3 and TRBJ1-1; D gene unclear. Germline CDR1 LGHNA, CDR2 YSLEER. The CDR3 spans 15 residues. Trimming shortened V by 4 bases and J by 4 bases, and 16 bases separated the two germline ends. CDR3 residues: CASSPTANSGTEAFF. DNA of the CDR3: TGCGCCAGCAGCCCGACGGCCAACTCCGGCACTGAAGCTTTCTTT.

V and J are TRBV7-2 and TRBJ2-7; 13 bases map to TRBD2. Losses at the gene ends were 3 bases for V and 0 bases for J; bases not matched to a gene: 8. The germline gives CDR1 SGHTA, CDR2 FQGNSA. The CDR3 totals 18 residues. The DNA for the CDR3 is TGTGCCAGCAGCTTGGGCGGACTAGCGGGGGTCTCCTCCTACGAGCAGTACTTC. Its protein is CASSLGGLAGVSSYEQYF.

CDR3 nucleotides: TGTGCCAGCAGTAGGGGACCCTATAATTCACCCCTCCACTTT. Its translation is CASSRGPYNSPLHF. The V gene is TRBV11-2, the J gene TRBJ1-6; D possibly corresponds to TRBD1 (5 bases). V lost 6 bases and J 2 bases, leaving 8 bases between the germline ends. Germline V gives CDR1 SGHAT, CDR2 FQNNGV. The CDR3 contains 14 residues.

This chain connects TRBV4-3 to TRBJ2-2; D is perhaps TRBD2 (5 bases). The length of the CDR3 is 18 residues. V was pared by 0 bases and J by 2 bases, with 16 bases between. Germline V gives CDR1 LGHNA, CDR2 YSLEER. CDR3: CASSQDLGGYPNTGELFF. The CDR3 DNA sequence: TGCGCCAGCAGCCAAGATTTAGGCGGGTACCCTAACACCGGGGAGCTGTTTTTT.

This rearrangement joins TRBV6-2 or TRBV6-3 to TRBJ2-3; D unresolved. The CDR3 consists of 14 residues. The V and J ends lost 1 base and 8 bases respectively, with 13 bases between them. The germline V gene encodes CDR1 MNHEY and CDR2 SVGEGT. CDR3 nucleotides: TGTGCCAGCAGTTACTACTCCGGGTATGGTACGCAGTATTTT. As protein: CASSYYSGYGTQYF.

V gene TRBV9 combines with J gene TRBJ1-2, with a tentative D call TRBD1 (5 bases). Per germline, CDR1 SGDLS and CDR2 YYNGEE. This CDR3 region has 14 residues. Trimming removed 2 bases at V and 1 base at J, with 9 bases between. The CDR3, as DNA: TGTGCCAGCAGCGTCGGGCAGGGTAACTATGGCTACACCTTC. Translation gives CASSVGQGNYGYTF.

The chain carries TRBV4-2 and TRBJ2-1; no definite D call. The germline CDR1 and CDR2 sequences are LGHNA and YNFKEQ. CDR3 length equals 17 residues. The germline V and J ends were trimmed by 1 base and 5 bases, with 18 bases remaining between them. The CDR3 protein is CASSQGYERPLDNEQFF. The CDR3 DNA follows: TGTGCCAGCAGCCAAGGTTACGAGCGACCGCTTGACAATGAGCAGTTCTTC.

The chain links TRBV18 to TRBJ2-5; D is unclear. The V and J ends lost 3 bases and 5 bases respectively, with 10 bases between them. This CDR3 comprises 13 residues. Germline V gene lookup returns CDR1 KGHSH and CDR2 LQKENI. CDR3 nucleotide sequence: TGTGCCAGCTCACCCCTAAGTCAGGAGACCCAGTACTTC. Protein: CASSPLSQETQYF. Combining the CDR3 with reference TRBV18 and TRBJ2-5 gives the whole variable domain NAGVMQNPRHLVRRRGQEARLRCSPMKGHSHVYWYRQLPEEGLKFMVYLQKENIIDESGMPKERFSAEFPKEGPSILRIQQVVRGDSAAYFCASSPLSQETQYFGPGTRLLVL.

The chain uses TRBV9 and TRBJ2-7, with TRBD2 matching 12 bases. V lost 0 bases and J lost 1; bases outside the gene matches: 8. Germline CDR1 SGDLS, CDR2 YYNGEE. The CDR3 extends over 18 amino acids. CDR3 sequence: CASSVGTSGGSFSYEQYF. The CDR3 region has the DNA TGTGCCAGCAGCGTAGGCACTAGCGGGGGGTCTTTTTCCTACGAGCAGTACTTC.

This clone was observed a few times. The gene calls are TRBV2 and TRBJ1-6; D gene ambiguous. The CDR3 contains 12 residues. CDR1 is SNHLY, CDR2 FYNNEI, per germline. Trimming pared 6 bases from V and 14 bases from J, leaving 14 bases between. The CDR3 sequence is CASRAWTGTLHF. The CDR3 nucleotides are TGTGCCAGCAGGGCATGGACCGGTACCCTCCACTTT.

The V call is TRBV3-1 (or the pseudogene TRBV3-2), the J call TRBJ2-5; D gene uncertain. V was trimmed by 0 bases and J by 3 bases, leaving 17 bases between them. Germline CDR1 is LGHDT and CDR2 is YNNKEL (reference sequence). The CDR3 consists of 17 residues. CDR3 residues: CASSQEGWRLGKETQYF. CDR3 nucleotide sequence: TGTGCCAGCAGCCAAGAAGGTTGGAGACTGGGCAAAGAGACCCAGTACTTC.

The CDR3 loop is CASSIDRGTYGYTF. DNA for the CDR3: TGTGCCAGTAGTATAGACAGGGGGACCTATGGCTACACCTTC. This chain uses TRBV19 with TRBJ1-2, with 7 bases that match TRBD1. Germline V gives CDR1 LNHDA, CDR2 SQIVND (reference sequence). The V gene end was trimmed by 0 bases and the J gene end by 4 bases; junction bases not matched to a gene: 2. This CDR3 contains 14 residues. The full variable domain, in which reference TRBV19 and TRBJ1-2 provide the parts outside the CDR3, is DGGITQSPKYLFRKEGQNVTLSCEQNLNHDAMYWYRQDPGQGLRLIYYSQIVNDFQKGDIAEGYSVSREKKESFPLTVTSAQKNPTAFYLCASSIDRGTYGYTFGSGTRLTVV.

The chain has TRBV24-1 and TRBJ2-1; TRBD1 aligns across 8 bases. V lost 3 bases, J lost 7 bases, and 10 bases stayed unmatched. Germline CDR1 reads KGHDR; CDR2 reads SFDVKD. CDR3 length equals 16 residues. CDR3 DNA: TGTGCCACCAGTGATACGACAGGGGTTGCAGGTAATGAGCAGTTCTTC. It translates to CATSDTTGVAGNEQFF.

J is TRBJ1-2 and V is TRBV12-3 or TRBV12-4, with a possible D match to TRBD1 (5 bases). CDR3 length equals 12 residues. Trimming left V 1 base short and J 6 bases short, with 6 bases between. The CDR3 DNA reads as TGTGCCAGCAGTTTAGGGGGCAATGGCTACACCTTC. It encodes CASSLGGNGYTF.

This chain joins TRBV27 and TRBJ2-5; TRBD2 might be the D (5 bases). Germline-derived CDR1 and CDR2 are MNHEY and SMNVEV (reference sequence). There are 14 residues in the CDR3. V lost 2 bases and J 1 base, leaving 8 bases between the germline ends. The CDR3 protein is CASSLGGIQETQYF. The CDR3 DNA reads TGTGCCAGCAGTTTAGGAGGAATCCAAGAGACCCAGTACTTC.

This chain joins TRBV6-5 and TRBJ1-2, with 11 bases lining up with TRBD1. V gave up 8 bases and J gave up 4 bases; unmatched junction bases: 6. This CDR3 contains 14 residues. Per the germline V gene, CDR1 is MNHEY and CDR2 is SVGAGI. This CDR3 is CASQGQGASYGYTF. In DNA, the CDR3 is TGTGCCAGCCAAGGACAGGGGGCCAGCTATGGCTACACCTTC.

The V call is TRBV27, the J call TRBJ1-2; D gene uncertain. V was clipped by 5 bases and J by 7 bases, with 20 bases between them. CDR1 and CDR2 from the germline V gene are MNHEY and SMNVEV (reference sequence). This CDR3 region has 15 residues. For the CDR3, the DNA is TGTGCCAGCAGTGGCGGACCCCAAGAAATTGGTGGCTACACCTTC. Encoded protein: CASSGGPQEIGGYTF.

On this clone: Sequence at one end of the junction differs from germline and may be a read error. This chain connects TRBV24-1 to TRBJ1-1; TRBD1 aligns across 8 bases. CDR1 and CDR2 from the germline V gene are KGHDR and SFDVKD. The CDR3 covers 19 residues. In DNA, the CDR3 is TGTGCCACCAGTGATTTCGGCGAAACTACAGGGGGTATGAACGCTGAAGCTTTCTTT. Translated: CATSDFGETTGGMNAEAFF.

The chain employs TRBV7-6 and TRBJ1-4; 8 bases agree with TRBD1. In germline, CDR1 is SGHVS, CDR2 FNYEAQ. With 5 bases clipped from V and 8 bases from J, the junction kept 7 bases outside the gene matches. The length of the CDR3 is 14 residues. In DNA, the CDR3 is TGTGCCAGCAGCGTGACAGGGGTTAAAGAAAAACTGTTTTTT. Amino acid sequence: CASSVTGVKEKLFF.

The chain recombines TRBV7-2 with TRBJ1-1; the D gene is possibly TRBD1 (5 bases). CDR1 and CDR2 (germline): SGHTA, FQGNSA. V was trimmed by 1 base and J by 6 bases, leaving 18 bases between them. The CDR3 loop spans 16 amino acids. CDR3 region: CASSLGPGRETSEAFF. The CDR3 DNA reads TGTGCCAGCAGCTTAGGTCCTGGCAGGGAAACATCTGAAGCTTTCTTT.